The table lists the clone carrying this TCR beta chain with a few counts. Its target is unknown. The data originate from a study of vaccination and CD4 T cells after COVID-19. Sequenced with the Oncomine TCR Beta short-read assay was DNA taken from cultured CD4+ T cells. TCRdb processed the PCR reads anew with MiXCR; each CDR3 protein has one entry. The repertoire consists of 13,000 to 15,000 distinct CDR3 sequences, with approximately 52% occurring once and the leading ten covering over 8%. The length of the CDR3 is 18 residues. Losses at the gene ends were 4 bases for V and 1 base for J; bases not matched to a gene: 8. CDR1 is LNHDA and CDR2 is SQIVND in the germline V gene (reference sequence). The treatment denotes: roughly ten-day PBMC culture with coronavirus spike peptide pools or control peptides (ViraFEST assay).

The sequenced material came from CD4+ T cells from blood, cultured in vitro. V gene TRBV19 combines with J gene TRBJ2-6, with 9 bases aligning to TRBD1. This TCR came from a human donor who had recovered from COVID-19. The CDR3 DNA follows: TGTGCCAGTAGTACCAACAGGGGGCGCATATCTGGGGCCAACGTCCTGACTTTC. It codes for CASSTNRGRISGANVLTF. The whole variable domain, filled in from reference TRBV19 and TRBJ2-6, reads DGGITQSPKYLFRKEGQNVTLSCEQNLNHDAMYWYRQDPGQGLRLIYYSQIVNDFQKGDIAEGYSVSREKKESFPLTVTSAQKNPTAFYLCASSTNRGRISGANVLTFGAGSRLTVL.